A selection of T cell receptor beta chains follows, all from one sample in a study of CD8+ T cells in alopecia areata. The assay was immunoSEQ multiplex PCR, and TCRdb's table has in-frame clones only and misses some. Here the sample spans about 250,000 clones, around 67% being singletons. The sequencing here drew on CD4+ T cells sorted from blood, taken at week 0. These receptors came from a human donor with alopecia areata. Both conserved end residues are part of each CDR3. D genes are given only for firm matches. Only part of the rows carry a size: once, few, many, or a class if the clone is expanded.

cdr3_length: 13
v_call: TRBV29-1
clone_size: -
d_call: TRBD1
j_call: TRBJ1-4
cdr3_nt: TGCAGCGTTACGACAGGGTTTCGTGAAAAACTGTTTTTT
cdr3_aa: CSVTTGFREKLFF

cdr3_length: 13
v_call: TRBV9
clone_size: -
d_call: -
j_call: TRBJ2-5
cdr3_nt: TGTGCCAGCAGCGTAGAGGTGGGGGAGACCCAGTACTTC
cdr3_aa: CASSVEVGETQYF

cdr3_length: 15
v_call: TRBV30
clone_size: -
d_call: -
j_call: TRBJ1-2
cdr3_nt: TGTGCCTGGAGTGTACCCAACACCGGATGGTATGGCTACACCTTC
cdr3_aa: CAWSVPNTGWYGYTF

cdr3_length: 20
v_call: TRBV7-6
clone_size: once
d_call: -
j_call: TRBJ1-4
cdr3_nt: TGTGCCAGCAGCCGACTCGGCAGAACAGGCTCTTACCCAACTAATGAAAAACTGTTTTTT
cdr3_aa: CASSRLGRTGSYPTNEKLFF

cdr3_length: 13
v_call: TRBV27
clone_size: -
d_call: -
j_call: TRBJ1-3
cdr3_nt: TGTGCCAGCAGTCGACACTCTGGAAACACCATATATTTT
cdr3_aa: CASSRHSGNTIYF

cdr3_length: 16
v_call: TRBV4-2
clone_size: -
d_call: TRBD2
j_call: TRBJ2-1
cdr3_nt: TGTGCCAGCAGCCCTCAAAGCGGGGGGGCGGACAATGAGCAGTTCTTC
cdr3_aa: CASSPQSGGADNEQFF

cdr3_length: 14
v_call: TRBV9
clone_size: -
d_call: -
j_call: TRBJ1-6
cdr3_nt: TGTGCCAGCAGCGTGGGCGCAGGCGGGTCACCCCTCCACTTT
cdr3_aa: CASSVGAGGSPLHF

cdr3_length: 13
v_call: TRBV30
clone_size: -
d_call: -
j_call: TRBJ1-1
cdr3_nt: TGTGCCTGGAAGGTCCGGTGGGACACTGAAGCTTTCTTT
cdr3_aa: CAWKVRWDTEAFF

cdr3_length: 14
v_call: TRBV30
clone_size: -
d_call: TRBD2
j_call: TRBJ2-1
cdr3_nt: TGTGCCTGGAGGCTAGCGGGGCCCAACAATGAGCAGTTCTTC
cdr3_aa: CAWRLAGPNNEQFF

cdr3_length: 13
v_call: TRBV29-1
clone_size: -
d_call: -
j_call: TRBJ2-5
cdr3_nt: TGCAGCGGAGGGTCCGCGTTGGTCGAGACCCAGTACTTC
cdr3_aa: CSGGSALVETQYF

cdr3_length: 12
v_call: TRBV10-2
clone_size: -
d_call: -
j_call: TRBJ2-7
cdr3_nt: TGCGCCAGCAGTAGAGGTGATTACGAGCAGTACTTC
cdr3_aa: CASSRGDYEQYF

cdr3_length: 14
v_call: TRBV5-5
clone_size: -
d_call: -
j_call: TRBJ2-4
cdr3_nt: TGTGCCAGCAGCTCTAACTGGGGCGGGAACATTCAGTACTTC
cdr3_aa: CASSSNWGGNIQYF

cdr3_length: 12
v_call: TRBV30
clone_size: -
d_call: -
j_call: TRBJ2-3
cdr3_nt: TGTGCCTGGAGTGTGAGCACAGATACGCAGTATTTT
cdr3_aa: CAWSVSTDTQYF

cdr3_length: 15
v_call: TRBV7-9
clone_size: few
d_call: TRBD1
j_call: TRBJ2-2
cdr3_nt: TGTGCCAGCAGGGGAACAGGGGGCGACACCGGGGAGCTGTTTTTT
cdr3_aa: CASRGTGGDTGELFF

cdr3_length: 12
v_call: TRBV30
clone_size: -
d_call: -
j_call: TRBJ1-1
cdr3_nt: TGTGCCTGGGACCCAGGAACGACTGAAGCTTTCTTT
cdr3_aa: CAWDPGTTEAFF

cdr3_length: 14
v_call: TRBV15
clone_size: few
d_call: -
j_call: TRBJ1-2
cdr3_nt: TGTGCCACCAGCAACCCGGACAGCTACTATGGCTACACCTTC
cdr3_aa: CATSNPDSYYGYTF

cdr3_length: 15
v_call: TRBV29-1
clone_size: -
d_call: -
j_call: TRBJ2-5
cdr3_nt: TGCAGCGTTGAAGGTGGGCAGCTGTACCAAGAGACCCAGTACTTC
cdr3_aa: CSVEGGQLYQETQYF

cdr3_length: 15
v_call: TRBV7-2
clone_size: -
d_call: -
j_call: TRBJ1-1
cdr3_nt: TGTGCCAGCAGCGCAAACAGGGTCGAGAACACTGAAGCTTTCTTT
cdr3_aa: CASSANRVENTEAFF

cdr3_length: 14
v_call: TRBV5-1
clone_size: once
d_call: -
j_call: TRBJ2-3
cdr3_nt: TGCGCCAGCAGCTTGCCCGGGATGGAAGATACGCAGTATTTT
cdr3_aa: CASSLPGMEDTQYF

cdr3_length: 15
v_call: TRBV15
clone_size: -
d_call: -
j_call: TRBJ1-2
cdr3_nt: TGTGCCACCAGCAGAGATCTGTCGGCTAACTATGGCTACACCTTC
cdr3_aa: CATSRDLSANYGYTF

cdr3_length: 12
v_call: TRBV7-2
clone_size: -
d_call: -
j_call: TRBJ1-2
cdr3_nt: TGTGCCAGCAGCCCATACACCTATGGCTACACCTTC
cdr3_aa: CASSPYTYGYTF

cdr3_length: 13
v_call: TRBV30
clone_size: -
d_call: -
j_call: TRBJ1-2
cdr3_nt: TGTGCCTGGAGTGTTTGGGGAATTGGTGGCTACACCTTC
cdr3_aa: CAWSVWGIGGYTF

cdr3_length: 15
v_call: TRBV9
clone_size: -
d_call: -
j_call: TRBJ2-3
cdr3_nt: TGTGCCAGCAGCGGCATGACGACCCACACAGATACGCAGTATTTT
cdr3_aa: CASSGMTTHTDTQYF

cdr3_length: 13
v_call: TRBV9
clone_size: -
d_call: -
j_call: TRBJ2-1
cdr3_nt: TGTGCCAGCAGCGTAGCCCGTAACAATGAGCAGTTCTTC
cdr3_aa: CASSVARNNEQFF

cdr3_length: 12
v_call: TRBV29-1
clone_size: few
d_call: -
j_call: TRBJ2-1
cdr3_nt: TGCAGCGGGGGAGGCGCGGGGAATGAGCAGTTCTTC
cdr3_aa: CSGGGAGNEQFF

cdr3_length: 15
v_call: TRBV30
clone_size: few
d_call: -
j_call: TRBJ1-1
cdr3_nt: TGTGCCTGGAGTATTGGGGGGGCCTTGAACACTGAAGCTTTCTTT
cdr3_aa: CAWSIGGALNTEAFF

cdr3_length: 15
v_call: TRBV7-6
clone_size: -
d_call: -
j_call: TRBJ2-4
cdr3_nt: TGTGCCAGCAGCCGCGCAACAGGGTTTGGAGACATTCAGTACTTC
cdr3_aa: CASSRATGFGDIQYF

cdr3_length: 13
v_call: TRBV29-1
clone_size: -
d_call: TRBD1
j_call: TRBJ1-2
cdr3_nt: TGCAGCGTTAAAATTCAGGGGGTCTATGGCTACACCTTC
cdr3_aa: CSVKIQGVYGYTF

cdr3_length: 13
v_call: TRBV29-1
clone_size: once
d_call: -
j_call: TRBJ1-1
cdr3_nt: TGCAGCGTTGACCGGGGGTTGAACACTGAAGCTTTCTTT
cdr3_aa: CSVDRGLNTEAFF

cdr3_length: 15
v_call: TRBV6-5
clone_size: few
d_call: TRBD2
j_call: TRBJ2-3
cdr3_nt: TGTGCCAGCAGAACCCTAGCGGGGGACACAGATACGCAGTATTTT
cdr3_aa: CASRTLAGDTDTQYF

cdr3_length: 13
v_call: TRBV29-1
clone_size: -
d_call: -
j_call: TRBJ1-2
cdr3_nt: TGCAGCTTCCCTCTTTCCGAGGTCTATGGCTACACCTTC
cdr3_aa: CSFPLSEVYGYTF

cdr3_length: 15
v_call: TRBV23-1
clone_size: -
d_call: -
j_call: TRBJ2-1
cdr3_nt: TGCGCCAGCAGTCAATCCCCATTGAGGGGCTATGAGCAGTTCTTC
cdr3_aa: CASSQSPLRGYEQFF

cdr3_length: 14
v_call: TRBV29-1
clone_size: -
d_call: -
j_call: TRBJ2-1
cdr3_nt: TGCAGCGTTGAATACGGGAATACCTACAATGAGCAGTTCTTC
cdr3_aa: CSVEYGNTYNEQFF

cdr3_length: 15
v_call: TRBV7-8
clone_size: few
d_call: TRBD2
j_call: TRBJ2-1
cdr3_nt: TGTGCCAGCACCCGAAGCTGGCTAGCGGGGAATGAGCAGTTCTTC
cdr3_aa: CASTRSWLAGNEQFF

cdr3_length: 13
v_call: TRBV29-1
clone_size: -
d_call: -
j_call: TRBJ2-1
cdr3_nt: TGCAGCGTTGTGCGGTCAACCTACAATGAGCAGTTCTTC
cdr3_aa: CSVVRSTYNEQFF

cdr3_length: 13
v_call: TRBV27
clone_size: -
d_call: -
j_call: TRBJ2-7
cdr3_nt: TGTGCCAGCCGGGATAAAGCGGCCTACGAGCAGTACTTC
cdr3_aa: CASRDKAAYEQYF

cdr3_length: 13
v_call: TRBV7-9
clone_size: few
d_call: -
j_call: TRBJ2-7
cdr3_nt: TGTGCCAGCAGCCCCAGGGGCCCATACGAGCAGTACTTC
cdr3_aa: CASSPRGPYEQYF

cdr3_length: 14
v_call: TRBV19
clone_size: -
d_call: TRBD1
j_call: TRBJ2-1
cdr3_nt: TGTGCCAGTAGGGAGACAGGGATCCTCAATGAGCAGTTCTTC
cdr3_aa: CASRETGILNEQFF